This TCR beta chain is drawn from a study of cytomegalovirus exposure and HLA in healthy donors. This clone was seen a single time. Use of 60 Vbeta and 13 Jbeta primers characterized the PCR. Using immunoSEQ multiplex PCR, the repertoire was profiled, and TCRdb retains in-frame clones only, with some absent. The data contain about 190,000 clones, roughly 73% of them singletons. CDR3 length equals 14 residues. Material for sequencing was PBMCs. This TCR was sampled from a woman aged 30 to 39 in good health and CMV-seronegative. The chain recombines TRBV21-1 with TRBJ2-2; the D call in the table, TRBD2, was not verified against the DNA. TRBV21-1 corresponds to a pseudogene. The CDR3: CASSLPPGAGELFF. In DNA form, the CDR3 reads TGTGCCAGCAGCCTTCCACCGGGGGCCGGGGAGCTGTTTTTT.